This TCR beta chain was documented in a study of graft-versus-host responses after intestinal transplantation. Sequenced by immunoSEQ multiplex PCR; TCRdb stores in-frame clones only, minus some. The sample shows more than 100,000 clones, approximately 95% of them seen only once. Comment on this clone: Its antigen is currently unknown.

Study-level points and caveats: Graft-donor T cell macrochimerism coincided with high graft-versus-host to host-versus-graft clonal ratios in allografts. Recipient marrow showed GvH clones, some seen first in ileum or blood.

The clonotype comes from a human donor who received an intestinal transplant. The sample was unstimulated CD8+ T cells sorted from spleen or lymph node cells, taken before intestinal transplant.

The CDR3 reads CASSYGAANSYEQYF. For the CDR3, the DNA is TGTGCCAGCAGCTACGGTGCAGCGAACTCCTACGAGCAGTACTTC. The chain links TRBV5-4 to TRBJ2-7; D remains ambiguous. The CDR3 has 15 amino acids. CDR1 and CDR2 from the germline V gene are SGHNT and YYREEE (reference sequence). Trimming left V 3 bases short and J 0 bases short, with 13 bases between.